This T cell receptor (beta chain) came from a study of blood T cell repertoires in COVID-19. Across the whole study: COVID-19 samples collected from the United States, Italy and Spain covered acute and convalescent phases. PBMCs, B-cell-depleted T cells, or T cells were the source of the cDNA or gDNA that made up the material.

The method was immunoSEQ multiplex PCR; TCRdb's version includes in-frame clones alone and lacks a portion of them. The data contain 40,000 to 50,000 clones, approximately 85% of them singletons. Germline CDR1 reads MNHNY; CDR2 reads SVGAGI (reference sequence). The CDR3 consists of 15 residues. J lost 2 bases, V lost 6 bases, and 10 bases had no gene match. The TCR was taken from a human donor in a cohort sampled during active COVID-19. Sequenced sample: peripheral blood. The V call is TRBV6-6, the J call TRBJ2-7, with 7 bases lining up with TRBD2. CDR3 DNA sequence: TGTGCCAGCAGGGGTACTAGCGTCTGGACCTACGAGCAGTACTTC. Translation gives CASRGTSVWTYEQYF.